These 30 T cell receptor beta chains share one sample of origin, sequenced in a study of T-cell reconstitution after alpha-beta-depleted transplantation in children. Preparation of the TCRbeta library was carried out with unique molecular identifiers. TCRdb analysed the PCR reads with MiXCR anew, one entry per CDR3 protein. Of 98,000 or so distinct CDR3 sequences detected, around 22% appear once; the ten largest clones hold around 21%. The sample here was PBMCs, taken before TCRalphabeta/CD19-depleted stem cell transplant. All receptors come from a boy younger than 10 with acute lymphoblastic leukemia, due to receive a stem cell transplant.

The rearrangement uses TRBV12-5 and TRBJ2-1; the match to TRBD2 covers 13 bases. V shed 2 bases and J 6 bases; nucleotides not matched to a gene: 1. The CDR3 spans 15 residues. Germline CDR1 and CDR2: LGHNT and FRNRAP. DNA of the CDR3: TGTGCTAGTGGTTTGACTAGCGGGGGGGCCAATGAGCAGTTCTTC. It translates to CASGLTSGGANEQFF.

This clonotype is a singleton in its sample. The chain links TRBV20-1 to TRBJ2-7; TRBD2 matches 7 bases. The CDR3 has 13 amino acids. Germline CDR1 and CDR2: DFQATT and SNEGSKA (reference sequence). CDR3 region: CGTLGGRTYEQYF. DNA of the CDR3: TGCGGGACCCTTGGCGGGAGAACCTACGAGCAGTACTTC.

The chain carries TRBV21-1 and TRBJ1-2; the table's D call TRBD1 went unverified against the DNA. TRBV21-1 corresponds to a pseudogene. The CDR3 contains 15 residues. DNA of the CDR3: TGTGCCAGCAGCAAAGGTGCACAGGATAACTATGGCTACACCTTC. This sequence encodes CASSKGAQDNYGYTF.

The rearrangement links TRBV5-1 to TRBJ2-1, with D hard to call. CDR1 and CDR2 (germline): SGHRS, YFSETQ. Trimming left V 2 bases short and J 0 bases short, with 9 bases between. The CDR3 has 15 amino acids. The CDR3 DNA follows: TGCGCCAGCAGCTTAACCCTGAGCTCCTACAATGAGCAGTTCTTC. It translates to CASSLTLSSYNEQFF.

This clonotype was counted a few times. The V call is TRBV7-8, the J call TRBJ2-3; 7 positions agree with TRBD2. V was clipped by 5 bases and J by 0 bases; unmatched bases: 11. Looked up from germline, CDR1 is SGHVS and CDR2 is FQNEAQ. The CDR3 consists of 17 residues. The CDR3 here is CASSQRDYSPSTDTQYF. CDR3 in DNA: TGTGCCAGCAGCCAGCGGGACTATAGTCCCAGCACAGATACGCAGTATTTT.

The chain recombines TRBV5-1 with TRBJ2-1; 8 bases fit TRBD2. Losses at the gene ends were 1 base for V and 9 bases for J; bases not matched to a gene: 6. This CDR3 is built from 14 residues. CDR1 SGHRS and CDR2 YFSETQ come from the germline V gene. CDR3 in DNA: TGCGCCAGCAGCTTGACTAGCGGAGGGACTGAGCAGTTCTTC. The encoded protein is CASSLTSGGTEQFF. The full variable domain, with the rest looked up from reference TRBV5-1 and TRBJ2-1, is KAGVTQTPRYLIKTRGQQVTLSCSPISGHRSVSWYQQTPGQGLQFLFEYFSETQRNKGNFPGRFSGRQFSNSRSEMNVSTLELGDSALYLCASSLTSGGTEQFFGPGTRLTVL.

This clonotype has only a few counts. The CDR3, as DNA: TGCAGTGCTTCACCCGGACTAGCGGGTCCCTACAATGAGCAGTTCTTC. Translating it yields CSASPGLAGPYNEQFF. The V and J genes are TRBV20-1 and TRBJ2-1, with 11 positions matching TRBD2. Per germline, CDR1 DFQATT and CDR2 SNEGSKA (reference sequence). The length of the CDR3 is 16 residues. Trimming took 5 bases from V and 2 from J; bases not matched to a gene: 8.

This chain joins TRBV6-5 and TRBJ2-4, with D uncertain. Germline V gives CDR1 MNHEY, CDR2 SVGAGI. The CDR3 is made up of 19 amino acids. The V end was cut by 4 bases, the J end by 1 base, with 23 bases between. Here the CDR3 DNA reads TGTGCCAGCAGTTGGCCGGACGTACGTCTCCAGACCGCCAAAAACATTCAGTACTTC. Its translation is CASSWPDVRLQTAKNIQYF.

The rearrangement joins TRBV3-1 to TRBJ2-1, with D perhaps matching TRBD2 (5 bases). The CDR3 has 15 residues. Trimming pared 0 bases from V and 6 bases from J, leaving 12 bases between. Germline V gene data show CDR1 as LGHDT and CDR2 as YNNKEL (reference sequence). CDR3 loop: CASSQEASQVNEQFF. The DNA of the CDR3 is TGTGCCAGCAGCCAAGAGGCTAGCCAGGTCAATGAGCAGTTCTTC.

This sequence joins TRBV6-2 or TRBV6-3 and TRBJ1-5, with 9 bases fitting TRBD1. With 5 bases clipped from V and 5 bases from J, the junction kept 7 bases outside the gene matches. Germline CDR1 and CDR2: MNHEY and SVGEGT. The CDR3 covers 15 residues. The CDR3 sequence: CASSGGTGTDQPQHF. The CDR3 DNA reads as TGTGCCAGCAGTGGGGGGACAGGGACAGATCAGCCCCAGCATTTT.

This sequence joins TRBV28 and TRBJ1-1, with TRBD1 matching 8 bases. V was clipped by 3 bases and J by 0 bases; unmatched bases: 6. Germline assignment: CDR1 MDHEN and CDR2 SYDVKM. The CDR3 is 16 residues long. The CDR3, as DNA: TGTGCCAGCAGTTTCCCGACAGGGGCTATGAACACTGAAGCTTTCTTT. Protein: CASSFPTGAMNTEAFF.

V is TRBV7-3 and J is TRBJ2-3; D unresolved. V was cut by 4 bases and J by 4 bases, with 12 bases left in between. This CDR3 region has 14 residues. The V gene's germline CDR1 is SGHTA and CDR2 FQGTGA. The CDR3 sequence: CASSSAHWSDTQYF. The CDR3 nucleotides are TGTGCCAGCAGCTCTGCCCACTGGTCAGATACGCAGTATTTT.

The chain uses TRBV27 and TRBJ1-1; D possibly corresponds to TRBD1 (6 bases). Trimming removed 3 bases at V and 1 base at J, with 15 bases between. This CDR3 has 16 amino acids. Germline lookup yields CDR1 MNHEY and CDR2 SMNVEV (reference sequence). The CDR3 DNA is TGTGCCAGCAGTTTTTTGGGGGGCAGCGGGAACACTGAAGCTTTCTTT. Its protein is CASSFLGGSGNTEAFF.

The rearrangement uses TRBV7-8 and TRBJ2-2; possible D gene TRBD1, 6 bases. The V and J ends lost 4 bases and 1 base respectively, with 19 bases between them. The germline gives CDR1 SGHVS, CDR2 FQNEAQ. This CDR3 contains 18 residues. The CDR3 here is CASSWALGQSRNTGELFF. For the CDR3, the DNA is TGTGCCAGCAGCTGGGCCCTCGGACAGAGTCGGAACACCGGGGAGCTGTTTTTT.

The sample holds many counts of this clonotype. CDR3 DNA: TGCAGTGCTGGGACAGGGGGCACCTACGAGCAGTACTTC. Protein: CSAGTGGTYEQYF. The chain couples TRBV20-1 to TRBJ2-7; TRBD1 aligns across 12 bases. V shed 5 bases, J shed 2 bases, and the junction held 1 base outside the gene matches. The CDR3 is made up of 13 amino acids. The germline V gene has CDR1 DFQATT and CDR2 SNEGSKA (reference sequence).

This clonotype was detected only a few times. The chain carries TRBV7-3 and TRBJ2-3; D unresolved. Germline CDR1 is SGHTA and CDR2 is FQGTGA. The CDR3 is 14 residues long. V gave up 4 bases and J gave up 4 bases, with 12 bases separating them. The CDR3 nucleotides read TGTGCCAGCAGCTCTTTAGGTGGCGCAGATACGCAGTATTTT. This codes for CASSSLGGADTQYF.

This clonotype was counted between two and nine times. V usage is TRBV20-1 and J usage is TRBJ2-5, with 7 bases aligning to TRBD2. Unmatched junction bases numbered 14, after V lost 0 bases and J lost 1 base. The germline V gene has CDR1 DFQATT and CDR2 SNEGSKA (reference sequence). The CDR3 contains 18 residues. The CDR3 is CSARDPSGGAPFQETQYF. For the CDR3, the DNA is TGCAGTGCTAGAGACCCTAGCGGAGGGGCCCCCTTCCAAGAGACCCAGTACTTC.

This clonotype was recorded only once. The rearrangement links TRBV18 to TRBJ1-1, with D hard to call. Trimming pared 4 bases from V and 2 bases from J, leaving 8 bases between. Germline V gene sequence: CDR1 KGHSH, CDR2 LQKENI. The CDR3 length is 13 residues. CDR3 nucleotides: TGTGCCAGCTCACAGGGTACAAACACTGAAGCTTTCTTT. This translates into CASSQGTNTEAFF.

The CDR3 spells CASSQVLALAQYF. The CDR3 DNA reads TGCGCCAGCAGCCAAGTCCTGGCGTTAGCGCAGTATTTT. This chain joins TRBV4-1 and TRBJ2-3, with D unclear. Per germline, CDR1 MGHRA and CDR2 YSYEKL. V was trimmed by 1 base and J by 10 bases, leaving 12 bases between them. CDR3 size: 13 residues.

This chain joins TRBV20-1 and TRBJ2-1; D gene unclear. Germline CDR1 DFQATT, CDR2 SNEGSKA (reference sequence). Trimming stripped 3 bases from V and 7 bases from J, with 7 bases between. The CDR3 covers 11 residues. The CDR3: CSASGRNEQFF. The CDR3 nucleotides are TGCAGTGCTAGCGGAAGGAATGAGCAGTTCTTC.

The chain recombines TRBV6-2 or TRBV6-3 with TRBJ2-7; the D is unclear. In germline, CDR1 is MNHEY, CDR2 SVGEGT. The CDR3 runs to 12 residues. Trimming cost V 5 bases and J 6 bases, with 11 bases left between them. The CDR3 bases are TGTGCCAGCAGTCTTCCCGGAAGCGAGCAGTACTTC. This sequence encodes CASSLPGSEQYF.

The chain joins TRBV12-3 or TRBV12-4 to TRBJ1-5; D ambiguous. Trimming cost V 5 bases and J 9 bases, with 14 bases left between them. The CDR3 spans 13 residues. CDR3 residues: CASSTSLEGPQHF. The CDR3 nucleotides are TGTGCCAGCAGTACTTCTTTAGAGGGGCCCCAGCATTTT.

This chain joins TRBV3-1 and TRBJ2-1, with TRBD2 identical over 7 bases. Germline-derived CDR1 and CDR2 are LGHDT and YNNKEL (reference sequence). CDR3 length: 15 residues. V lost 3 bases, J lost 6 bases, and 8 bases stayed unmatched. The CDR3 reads CASSHHTTSRNEQFF. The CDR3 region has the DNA TGTGCCAGCAGCCATCATACGACTAGCCGCAATGAGCAGTTCTTC.

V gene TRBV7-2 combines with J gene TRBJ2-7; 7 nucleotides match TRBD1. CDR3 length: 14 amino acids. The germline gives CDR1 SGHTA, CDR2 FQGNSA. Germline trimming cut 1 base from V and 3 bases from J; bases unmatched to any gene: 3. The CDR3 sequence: CASSLVAGGYEQYF. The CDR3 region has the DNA TGTGCCAGCAGCTTAGTGGCAGGGGGCTACGAGCAGTACTTC.

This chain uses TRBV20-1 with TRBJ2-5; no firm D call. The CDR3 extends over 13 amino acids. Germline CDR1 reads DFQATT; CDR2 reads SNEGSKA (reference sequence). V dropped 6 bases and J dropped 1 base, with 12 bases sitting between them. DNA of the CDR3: TGCAGTGCCCCCTCGAGTCGCCAAGAGACCCAGTACTTC. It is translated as CSAPSSRQETQYF.

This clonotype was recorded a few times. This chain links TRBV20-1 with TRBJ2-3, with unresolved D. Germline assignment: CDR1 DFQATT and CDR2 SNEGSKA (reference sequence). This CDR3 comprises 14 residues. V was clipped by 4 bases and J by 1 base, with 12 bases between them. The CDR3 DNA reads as TGCAGTGCTAACCCCTGGAGACGCACAGATACGCAGTATTTT. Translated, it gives CSANPWRRTDTQYF.

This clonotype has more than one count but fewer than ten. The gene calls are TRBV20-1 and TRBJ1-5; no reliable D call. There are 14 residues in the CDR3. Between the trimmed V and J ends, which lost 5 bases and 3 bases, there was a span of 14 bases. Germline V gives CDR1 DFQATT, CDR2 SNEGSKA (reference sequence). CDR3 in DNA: TGCAGTGCTGGGCGGGGAAACCCCAATCAGCCCCAGCATTTT. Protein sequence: CSAGRGNPNQPQHF.

The CDR3 sequence is CASSPSSGELFF. As DNA, the CDR3 is TGTGCCAGCAGCCCCTCTTCTGGGGAGCTGTTTTTT. This sequence joins TRBV7-3 and TRBJ2-2; D remains unclear. The germline V gene encodes CDR1 SGHTA and CDR2 FQGTGA. V gave up 5 bases and J gave up 8 bases, with 9 bases separating them. This CDR3 region has 12 residues.

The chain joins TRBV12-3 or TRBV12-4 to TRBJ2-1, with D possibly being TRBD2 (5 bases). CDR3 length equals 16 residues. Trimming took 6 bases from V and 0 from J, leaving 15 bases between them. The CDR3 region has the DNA TGTGCCAGCAGCCCCCCCGGGGTAAGCTCCTACAATGAGCAGTTCTTC. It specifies CASSPPGVSSYNEQFF.

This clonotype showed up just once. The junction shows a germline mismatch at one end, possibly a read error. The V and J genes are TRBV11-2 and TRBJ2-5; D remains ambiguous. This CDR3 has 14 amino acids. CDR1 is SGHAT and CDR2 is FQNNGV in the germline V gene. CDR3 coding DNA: TGTACCAGCAGCTTATCCTCCTCCGGGGAGACCCAGTACTTC. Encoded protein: CTSSLSSSGETQYF.